This is a list of T cell receptor beta chains from one sample in a study of control samples from healthy donors and cancer patients. The data were produced by immunoSEQ multiplex PCR, yet TCRdb's version contains in-frame clones alone and is incomplete. The sample has about 120,000 clones; roughly 88% are singletons. Sequences were obtained from blood. These receptors originate from a man between 35 and 55 years old in good health. Each CDR3 is given without its conserved first and last residue. The order of the fields is CDR3 protein, V gene, J gene.

CDR3 protein: ASSLTGTSANEQF; V gene: TRBV5-4; J gene: TRBJ2-1
CDR3 protein: ASSTGDRARQPQH; V gene: TRBV19; J gene: TRBJ1-5
CDR3 protein: ASSGTGGTDTQY; V gene: TRBV6-4; J gene: TRBJ2-3
CDR3 protein: ASSNDPYEQY; V gene: TRBV5-8; J gene: TRBJ2-7
CDR3 protein: SVGDLEKLF; V gene: TRBV29-1; J gene: TRBJ1-4
CDR3 protein: ASSPRGGAEDTQY; V gene: TRBV18; J gene: TRBJ2-3
CDR3 protein: ASSQDVADTQY; V gene: TRBV3-1/TRBV3-2; J gene: TRBJ2-3
CDR3 protein: ASRGTENEKLF; V gene: TRBV25-1; J gene: TRBJ1-4
CDR3 protein: ASSLFGENYGYT; V gene: TRBV28; J gene: TRBJ1-2
CDR3 protein: ASSEDALLGYT; V gene: TRBV2; J gene: TRBJ1-2
CDR3 protein: ASSSLSTDTQY; V gene: TRBV19; J gene: TRBJ2-3
CDR3 protein: ASSVRGQEELHETQY; V gene: TRBV9; J gene: TRBJ2-5
CDR3 protein: AAPGGGNTIY; V gene: TRBV6-5; J gene: TRBJ1-3
CDR3 protein: ASSPTPGQLISGNTIY; V gene: TRBV11-3; J gene: TRBJ1-3
CDR3 protein: ASSCLDRVSNNEQF; V gene: TRBV21-1; J gene: TRBJ2-1
CDR3 protein: ASSIGTDYGYT; V gene: TRBV18; J gene: TRBJ1-2
CDR3 protein: ASSYVGTEAF; V gene: TRBV6-2/TRBV6-3; J gene: TRBJ1-1
CDR3 protein: SASLPGQVNTEAF; V gene: TRBV20-1; J gene: TRBJ1-1
CDR3 protein: ASSVSSAGGPYNEQF; V gene: TRBV9; J gene: TRBJ2-1
CDR3 protein: ASSLADPTYEQY; V gene: TRBV5-1; J gene: TRBJ2-7
CDR3 protein: SASRFETGAYEQY; V gene: TRBV20-1; J gene: TRBJ2-7
CDR3 protein: ASSDRGSEAF; V gene: TRBV10-1; J gene: TRBJ1-1
CDR3 protein: ASSLTEGEAF; V gene: TRBV18; J gene: TRBJ1-1
CDR3 protein: ATSDFGGYGYT; V gene: TRBV24-1; J gene: TRBJ1-2
CDR3 protein: ASSLSLGVETQY; V gene: TRBV5-5; J gene: TRBJ2-5
CDR3 protein: ASSADRVGYT; V gene: TRBV5-4; J gene: TRBJ1-2
CDR3 protein: ASSPGQGNEKLF; V gene: TRBV5-1; J gene: TRBJ1-4
CDR3 protein: ASSLATGRDTQY; V gene: TRBV11-2; J gene: TRBJ2-3
CDR3 protein: AWSVPGLTGELF; V gene: TRBV30; J gene: TRBJ2-2
CDR3 protein: ASSQGEGAGNTIY; V gene: TRBV4-2; J gene: TRBJ1-3
CDR3 protein: ASSPTGDSEAF; V gene: TRBV7-3; J gene: TRBJ1-1
CDR3 protein: ATSRNRGNTGELF; V gene: TRBV24-1; J gene: TRBJ2-2
CDR3 protein: ASSEGRWRYGYT; V gene: TRBV6-1; J gene: TRBJ1-2
CDR3 protein: ASSQPGGRLDTQY; V gene: TRBV4-3; J gene: TRBJ2-3
CDR3 protein: ATTPHPERGGVTGNTIY; V gene: TRBV15; J gene: TRBJ1-3
CDR3 protein: ASSLTDSSYNEQF; V gene: TRBV7-8; J gene: TRBJ2-1
CDR3 protein: ASSSRRGKTQY; V gene: TRBV12-3/TRBV12-4; J gene: TRBJ2-5